This TCR beta chain was captured by sequencing in a study of radiation and T cells in renal cell carcinoma. Time point meaning: blood 2 weeks post-SBRT. Treatment in this sample: 15 Gy SBRT to primary tumor, nephrectomy 4 weeks later. Trimming removed 3 bases at V and 5 bases at J, with 17 bases between. This CDR3 has 16 residues. Per the germline V gene, CDR1 is SGHRS and CDR2 is YFSETQ. Clones were read by immunoSEQ multiplex PCR, and TCRdb kept only the in-frame ones, dropping some. The repertoire consists of about 150,000 clones, with about nine tenths occurring once and the leading ten covering 10% to 15%.

Sequencing was performed on blood, taken from a patient whose treatment included radiotherapy and nephrectomy. The clonotype originates from a woman aged 50 to 60 with renal cell carcinoma. The chain uses TRBV5-1 and TRBJ2-2, with TRBD2 as a possible D gene (6 bases). CDR3 nucleotide sequence: TGCGCCAGCAGCTCCCCAGCGGGCTGGGGGACCGGGGAGCTGTTTTTT. The encoded protein is CASSSPAGWGTGELFF.